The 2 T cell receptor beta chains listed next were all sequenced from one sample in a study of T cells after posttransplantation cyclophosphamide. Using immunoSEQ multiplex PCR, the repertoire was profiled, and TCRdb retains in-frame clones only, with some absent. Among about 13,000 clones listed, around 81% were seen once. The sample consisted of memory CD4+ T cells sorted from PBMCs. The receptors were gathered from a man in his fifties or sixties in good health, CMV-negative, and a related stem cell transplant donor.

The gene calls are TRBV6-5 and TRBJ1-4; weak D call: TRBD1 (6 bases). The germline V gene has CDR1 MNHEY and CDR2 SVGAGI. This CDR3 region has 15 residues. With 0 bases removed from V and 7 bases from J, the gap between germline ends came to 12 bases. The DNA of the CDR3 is TGTGCCAGCAGTTACTCTTTGGGGGCAGGTGAAAAACTGTTTTTT. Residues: CASSYSLGAGEKLFF.

The CDR3 DNA sequence: TGCGCCAGCAGCCCTAGATATGCGAGCGCCGGGGAGCTGTTTTTT. Protein product: CASSPRYASAGELFF. The V call is TRBV5-1, the J call TRBJ2-2; D gene uncertain. V gave up 4 bases and J gave up 6 bases, with 16 bases separating them. CDR1 and CDR2 from the germline V gene are SGHRS and YFSETQ. The CDR3 consists of 15 residues.